This TCR beta chain was profiled in a study of blood T cell repertoires in COVID-19. Trimming left V 1 base short and J 1 base short, with 7 bases between. The germline gives CDR1 LGHDT, CDR2 YNNKEL (reference sequence). The CDR3 has 14 amino acids. As originally analysed: Amplifying reference gene primers gave estimates of nucleated cell counts. Repertoires were generated with immunoSEQ multiplex PCR, while TCRdb's copy carries only in-frame clones and drops some. V, J and clone size derive from that table, while D and trimming were established from the DNA sequence. The table has approximately 200,000 clones, 94% seen once.

The receptor was derived from a man between 25 and 39 years old with COVID-19, enrolled during active disease. This rearrangement joins TRBV3-1 (or the pseudogene TRBV3-2) to TRBJ1-1, with D unresolved. The sequenced sample was peripheral blood. Here the CDR3 reads CASSQVRANTEAFF. In DNA form, the CDR3 reads TGTGCCAGCAGCCAAGTGCGGGCGAACACTGAAGCTTTCTTT.